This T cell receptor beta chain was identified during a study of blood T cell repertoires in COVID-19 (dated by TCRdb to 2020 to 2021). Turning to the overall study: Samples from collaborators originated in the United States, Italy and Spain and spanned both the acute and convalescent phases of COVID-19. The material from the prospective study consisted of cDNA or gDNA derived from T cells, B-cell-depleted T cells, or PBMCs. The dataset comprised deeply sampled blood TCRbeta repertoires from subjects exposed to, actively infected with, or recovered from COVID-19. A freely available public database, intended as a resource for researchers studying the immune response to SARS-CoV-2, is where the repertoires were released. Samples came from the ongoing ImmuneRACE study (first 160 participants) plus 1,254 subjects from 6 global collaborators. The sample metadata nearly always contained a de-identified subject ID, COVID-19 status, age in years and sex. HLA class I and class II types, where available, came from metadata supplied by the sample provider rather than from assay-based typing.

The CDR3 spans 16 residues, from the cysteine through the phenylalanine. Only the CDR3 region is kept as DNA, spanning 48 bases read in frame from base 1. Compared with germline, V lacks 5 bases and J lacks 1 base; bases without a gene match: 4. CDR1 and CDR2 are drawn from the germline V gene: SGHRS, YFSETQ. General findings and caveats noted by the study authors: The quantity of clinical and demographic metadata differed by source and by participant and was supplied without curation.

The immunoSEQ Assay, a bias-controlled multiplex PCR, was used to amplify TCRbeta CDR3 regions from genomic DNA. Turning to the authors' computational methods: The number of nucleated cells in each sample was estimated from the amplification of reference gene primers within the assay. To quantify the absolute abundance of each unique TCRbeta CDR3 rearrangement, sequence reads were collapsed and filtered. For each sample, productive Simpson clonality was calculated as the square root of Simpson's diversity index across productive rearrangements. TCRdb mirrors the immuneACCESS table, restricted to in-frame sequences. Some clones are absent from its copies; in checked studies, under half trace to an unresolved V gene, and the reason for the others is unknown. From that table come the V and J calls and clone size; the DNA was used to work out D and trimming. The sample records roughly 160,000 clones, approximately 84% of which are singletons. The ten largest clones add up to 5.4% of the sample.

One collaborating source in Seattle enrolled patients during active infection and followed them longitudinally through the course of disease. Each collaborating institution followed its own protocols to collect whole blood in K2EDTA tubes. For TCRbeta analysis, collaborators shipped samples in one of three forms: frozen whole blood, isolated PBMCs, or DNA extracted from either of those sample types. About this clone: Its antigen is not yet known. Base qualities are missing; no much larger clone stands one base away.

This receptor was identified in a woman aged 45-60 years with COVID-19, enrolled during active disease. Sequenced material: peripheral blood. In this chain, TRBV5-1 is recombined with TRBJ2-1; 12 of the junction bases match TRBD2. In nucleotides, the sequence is TGCGCCAGCAGTTGGACTAGCGGGGCATCCTACAATGAGCAGTTCTTC. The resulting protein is CASSWTSGASYNEQFF.